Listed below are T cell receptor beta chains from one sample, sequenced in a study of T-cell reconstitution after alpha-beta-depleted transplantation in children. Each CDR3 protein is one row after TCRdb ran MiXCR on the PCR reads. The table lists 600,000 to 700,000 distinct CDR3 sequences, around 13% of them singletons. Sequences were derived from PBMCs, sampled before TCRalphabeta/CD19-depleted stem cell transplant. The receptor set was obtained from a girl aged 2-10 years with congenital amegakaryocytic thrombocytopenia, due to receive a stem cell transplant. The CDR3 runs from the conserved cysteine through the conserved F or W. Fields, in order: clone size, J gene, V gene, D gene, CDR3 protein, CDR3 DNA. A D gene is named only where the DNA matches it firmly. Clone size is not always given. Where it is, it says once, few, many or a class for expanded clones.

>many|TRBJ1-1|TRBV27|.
CASSSEGRQYTEAFF
TGTGCCAGCAGTTCCGAGGGTCGCCAGTACACTGAAGCTTTCTTT
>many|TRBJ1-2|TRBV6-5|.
CASSYRRSYGYTF
TGTGCCAGCAGTTACAGGAGATCCTATGGCTACACCTTC
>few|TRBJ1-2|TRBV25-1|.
CASSEFSPQGVGGTYGYTF
TGTGCCAGCAGTGAATTTTCCCCACAAGGTGTAGGGGGAACCTATGGCTACACCTTC
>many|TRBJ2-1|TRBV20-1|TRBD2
CSADPLAGDNEQFF
TGCAGTGCTGATCCCCTAGCGGGGGACAATGAGCAGTTCTTC
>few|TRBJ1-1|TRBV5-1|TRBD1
CASSRGGGVGTEAFF
TGCGCCAGCAGCCGGGGAGGGGGCGTAGGCACTGAAGCTTTCTTT
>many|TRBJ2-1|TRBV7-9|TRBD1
CASSLGDRATYNEQFF
TGTGCCAGCAGCCTAGGGGACAGGGCAACCTACAATGAGCAGTTCTTC
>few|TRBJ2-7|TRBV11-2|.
CASSPVVEYEQYF
TGTGCCAGCAGCCCAGTGGTTGAGTACGAGCAGTACTTC
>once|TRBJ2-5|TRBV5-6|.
CASSLGTPPGTQYF
TGTGCCAGCAGCTTGGGGACACCTCCGGGGACCCAGTACTTC
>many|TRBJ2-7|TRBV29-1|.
CSVDISVSGTGEQYF
TGCAGCGTTGATATTAGTGTTAGCGGGACAGGCGAGCAGTACTTC
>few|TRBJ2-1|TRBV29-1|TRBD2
CSVNYGLAGDNEQFF
TGCAGCGTCAACTACGGACTAGCGGGGGACAATGAGCAGTTCTTC
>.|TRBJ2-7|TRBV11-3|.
CASSLGPRLAERVYEQYF
TGTGCCAGCAGCTTAGGCCCCCGGCTAGCCGAGAGGGTCTACGAGCAGTACTTC
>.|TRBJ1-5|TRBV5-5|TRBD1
CASSSGQINQPQHF
TGTGCCAGCAGCTCGGGACAGATCAATCAGCCCCAGCATTTT
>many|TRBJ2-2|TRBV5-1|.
CASSLVRTRNTGELFF
TGCGCCAGCAGCTTGGTTCGGACACGTAACACCGGGGAGCTGTTTTTT
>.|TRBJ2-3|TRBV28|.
CASSLGLLQFLRTDTQYF
TGTGCCAGCAGTTTAGGCCTACTACAGTTTTTGCGCACAGATACGCAGTATTTT
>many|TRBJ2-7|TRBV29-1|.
CSTYTMGEQYF
TGCAGCACTTATACTATGGGCGAGCAGTACTTC
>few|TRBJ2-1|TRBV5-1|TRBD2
CASSLALAGERNNEQFF
TGCGCCAGCAGCTTGGCCCTAGCGGGAGAGAGAAACAATGAGCAGTTCTTC
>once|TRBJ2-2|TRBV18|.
CASSPAFGNTGELFF
TGTGCCAGCTCACCTGCATTCGGGAACACCGGGGAGCTGTTTTTT
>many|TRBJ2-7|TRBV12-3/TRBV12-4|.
CASSFGGGAEQYF
TGTGCCAGCAGTTTCGGCGGAGGAGCCGAGCAGTACTTC
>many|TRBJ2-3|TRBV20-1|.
CSARVADTQYF
TGCAGTGCCCGGGTAGCAGATACGCAGTATTTT
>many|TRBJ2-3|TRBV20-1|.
CSARGPRTTDTQYF
TGCAGTGCTAGAGGTCCCAGGACCACAGATACGCAGTATTTT
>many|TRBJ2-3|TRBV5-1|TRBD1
CASSRRDSASTDTQYF
TGCGCCAGCAGCCGACGGGACAGCGCTAGCACAGATACGCAGTATTTT
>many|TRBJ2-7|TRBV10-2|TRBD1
CASSDIQGWEQYF
TGCGCCAGCAGTGATATACAGGGGTGGGAGCAGTACTTC
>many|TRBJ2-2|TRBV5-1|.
CASSFSVLSNTGELFF
TGCGCCAGCAGCTTCTCGGTCCTATCAAACACCGGGGAGCTGTTTTTT
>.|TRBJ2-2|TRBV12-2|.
CADRTGQGSTGELFF
TGTGCAGACAGGACGGGACAGGGAAGCACCGGGGAGCTGTTTTTT
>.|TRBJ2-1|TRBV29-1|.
CGVESGALGEQFF
TGCGGCGTTGAGTCGGGAGCTTTGGGGGAGCAGTTCTTC
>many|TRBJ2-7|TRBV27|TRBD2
CASSLGLVPHEQYF
TGTGCCAGCAGTTTGGGACTAGTCCCCCACGAGCAGTACTTC
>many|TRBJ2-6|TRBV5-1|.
CASSLGDPIGFGANVLTF
TGCGCCAGCAGCTTGGGAGATCCTATTGGGTTTGGGGCCAACGTCCTGACTTTC
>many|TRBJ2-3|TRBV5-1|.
CASSSLGTPSTDTQYF
TGCGCCAGCAGCTCCCTCGGGACCCCCAGCACAGATACGCAGTATTTT
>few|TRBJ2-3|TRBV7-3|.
CASSSSDADTQYF
TGTGCCAGCAGCTCCTCCGATGCAGATACGCAGTATTTT
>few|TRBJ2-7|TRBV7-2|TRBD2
CASSQLQRGPLEQYF
TGTGCCAGCAGCCAACTCCAGCGGGGACCCCTCGAGCAGTACTTC
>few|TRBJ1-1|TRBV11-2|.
CASSLAAQEYTEAFF
TGTGCCAGCAGCTTAGCGGCCCAGGAATACACTGAAGCTTTCTTT
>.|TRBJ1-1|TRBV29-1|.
CSVDGRKNTEAFF
TGCAGCGTTGACGGGCGGAAGAACACTGAAGCTTTCTTT
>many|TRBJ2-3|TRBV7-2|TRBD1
CASSPGTAGHTQYF
TGTGCCAGCAGCCCCGGGACAGCCGGACATACGCAGTATTTT
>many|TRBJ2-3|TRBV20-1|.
CSAPQTASTDTQYF
TGCAGTGCCCCACAAACGGCTAGCACAGATACGCAGTATTTT
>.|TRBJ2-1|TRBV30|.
CAWRRAHEQFF
TGTGCCTGGCGGAGGGCCCATGAGCAGTTCTTC
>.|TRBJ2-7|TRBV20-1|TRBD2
CSAWTSGIYEQYF
TGCAGTGCATGGACTAGCGGGATATACGAGCAGTACTTC
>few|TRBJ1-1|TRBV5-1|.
CASSYTANTEAFF
TGCGCCAGCAGCTATACAGCGAACACTGAAGCTTTCTTT
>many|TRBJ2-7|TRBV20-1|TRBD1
CSARVGTGDDEQYF
TGCAGTGCTAGAGTAGGGACAGGGGATGACGAGCAGTACTTC
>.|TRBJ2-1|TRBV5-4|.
CASSLKQGLYNEQFF
TGTGCCAGCAGCTTGAAACAGGGTCTCTACAATGAGCAGTTCTTC
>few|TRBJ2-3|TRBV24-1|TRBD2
CATSAKLAGYTDTQYF
TGTGCCACCAGTGCTAAACTAGCGGGTTACACAGATACGCAGTATTTT
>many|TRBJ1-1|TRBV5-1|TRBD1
CASSWAPGTGVSGEAFF
TGCGCCAGCAGCTGGGCCCCCGGGACAGGGGTTTCAGGTGAAGCTTTCTTT
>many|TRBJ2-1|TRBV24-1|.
CATSVVGSSYNEQFF
TGTGCCACCAGTGTGGTCGGGAGCTCCTACAATGAGCAGTTCTTC